The rows below give T cell receptor beta chains drawn from one sample of a study of STAT5B mutations in CD4+ large granular lymphocyte leukemia. The repertoire was sequenced with immunoSEQ multiplex PCR; TCRdb's copy has only in-frame clones and lacks some. The sample includes 20,000 or so clones, around 76% seen only once; the top ten take roughly 8.6%. Material for sequencing was CD4+ T cells from blood buffy coats. These receptors all come from a human donor in good health. CDR3s include the opening cysteine and the closing phenylalanine or tryptophan. A D gene is named only where the DNA matches it firmly. Part of the rows lack a size; the others show once, few, many or a class for expanded clones.

CDR3nt: TGTGCCAGCAGCCCCGCGGCGGGATTAGATACGCAGTATTTT
CDR3aa: CASSPAAGLDTQYF
abundance: -
len: 14
v_gene: TRBV7-2
d_gene: -
j_gene: TRBJ2-3

CDR3nt: TGTGCCAGCAGCTTGGTAGGGTCCGGGGGCTACACCTTC
CDR3aa: CASSLVGSGGYTF
abundance: -
len: 13
v_gene: TRBV5-4
d_gene: -
j_gene: TRBJ1-2

CDR3nt: TGTGCCTGGAGCCTACCCCAAGGGGTAAATGAAGCTTTCTTT
CDR3aa: CAWSLPQGVNEAFF
abundance: -
len: 14
v_gene: TRBV30
d_gene: -
j_gene: TRBJ1-1

CDR3nt: TGTGCCAGCAGCTTACTAGGGGACGGGAGGGGCCAGCCCCAGCATTTT
CDR3aa: CASSLLGDGRGQPQHF
abundance: -
len: 16
v_gene: TRBV11-3
d_gene: -
j_gene: TRBJ1-5

CDR3nt: TGTGCCAGCAGCTTTCATACAGGCCAAGAGACCCAGTACTTC
CDR3aa: CASSFHTGQETQYF
abundance: once
len: 14
v_gene: TRBV7-9
d_gene: -
j_gene: TRBJ2-5

CDR3nt: TGTGCCAGCAGCTTAACGCCCCCGTCACCCCTCCACTTT
CDR3aa: CASSLTPPSPLHF
abundance: -
len: 13
v_gene: TRBV7-3
d_gene: -
j_gene: TRBJ1-6

CDR3nt: TGTGCCAGCACGAGGGACCCCAGGGGTGTTGAAAAACTGTTTTTT
CDR3aa: CASTRDPRGVEKLFF
abundance: -
len: 15
v_gene: TRBV2
d_gene: -
j_gene: TRBJ1-4

CDR3nt: TGTGCCAGCAGTTTATCGTGGACAGGGGTTAGAGGTCAGCCCCAGCATTTT
CDR3aa: CASSLSWTGVRGQPQHF
abundance: -
len: 17
v_gene: TRBV27
d_gene: TRBD1
j_gene: TRBJ1-5

CDR3nt: TGTGCCAGCTCACCAGACGGGACTAGCACAGATACGCAGTATTTT
CDR3aa: CASSPDGTSTDTQYF
abundance: -
len: 15
v_gene: TRBV18
d_gene: -
j_gene: TRBJ2-3

CDR3nt: TGTGCCAGCAGCTTTGGGCCCGCGTCCTACAATGAGCAGTTCTTC
CDR3aa: CASSFGPASYNEQFF
abundance: -
len: 15
v_gene: TRBV7-2
d_gene: -
j_gene: TRBJ2-1

CDR3nt: TGTGCCAGCAGCTCTCAGGGGGTCTACAATGAGCAGTTCTTC
CDR3aa: CASSSQGVYNEQFF
abundance: -
len: 14
v_gene: TRBV7-2
d_gene: TRBD1
j_gene: TRBJ2-1

CDR3nt: TGTGCCAGCAGCGCCCGTGGGCCTAATGAAAAACTGTTTTTT
CDR3aa: CASSARGPNEKLFF
abundance: -
len: 14
v_gene: TRBV7-2
d_gene: -
j_gene: TRBJ1-4

CDR3nt: TGTGCCAGTAGTAAGGCAGGGCCCTACAATGAGCAGTTCTTC
CDR3aa: CASSKAGPYNEQFF
abundance: -
len: 14
v_gene: TRBV19
d_gene: -
j_gene: TRBJ2-1

CDR3nt: TGTGCCAGTAGTAGATCAGCGGGAGATAGTTGGGGCGGGGAGCTGTTTTTT
CDR3aa: CASSRSAGDSWGGELFF
abundance: -
len: 17
v_gene: TRBV19
d_gene: TRBD2
j_gene: TRBJ2-2

CDR3nt: TGTGCCAGCAGCTTCGGTCAGGCTGGTAATTCACCCCTCCACTTT
CDR3aa: CASSFGQAGNSPLHF
abundance: -
len: 15
v_gene: TRBV7-2
d_gene: -
j_gene: TRBJ1-6

CDR3nt: TGTGCCAGCTCACCATGGTCGGGGGGGGCGCGTTACAATGAGCAGTTCTTC
CDR3aa: CASSPWSGGARYNEQFF
abundance: -
len: 17
v_gene: TRBV18
d_gene: TRBD2
j_gene: TRBJ2-1

CDR3nt: TGTGCCAGCAGTTACAGGTCGAGCACAGATACGCAGTATTTT
CDR3aa: CASSYRSSTDTQYF
abundance: -
len: 14
v_gene: TRBV6-5
d_gene: -
j_gene: TRBJ2-3

CDR3nt: TGTGCCATCAGTGTAGGTAGCTACGAGCAGTACTTC
CDR3aa: CAISVGSYEQYF
abundance: -
len: 12
v_gene: TRBV10-3
d_gene: -
j_gene: TRBJ2-7

CDR3nt: TGTGCCAGCAGCCCCCCCCCTGGGCAGGGCGGCACAGATACGCAGTATTTT
CDR3aa: CASSPPPGQGGTDTQYF
abundance: -
len: 17
v_gene: TRBV11-3
d_gene: -
j_gene: TRBJ2-3

CDR3nt: TGTGCCAGTAGTAGTGGGGTTGGCACAGATACGCAGTATTTT
CDR3aa: CASSSGVGTDTQYF
abundance: -
len: 14
v_gene: TRBV19
d_gene: -
j_gene: TRBJ2-3

CDR3nt: TGTGCCAGCAGATTTAGCGGGGGCTCCTACAATGAGCAGTTCTTC
CDR3aa: CASRFSGGSYNEQFF
abundance: -
len: 15
v_gene: TRBV6-6
d_gene: TRBD2
j_gene: TRBJ2-1

CDR3nt: TGTGCCAGTACCCCACGGCAGGGGGCTTTAGATACGCAGTATTTT
CDR3aa: CASTPRQGALDTQYF
abundance: -
len: 15
v_gene: TRBV19
d_gene: TRBD1
j_gene: TRBJ2-3

CDR3nt: TGTGCCAGCAGTTTAGGGGGGGACAGGGTCTCTGGCTACACCTTC
CDR3aa: CASSLGGDRVSGYTF
abundance: -
len: 15
v_gene: TRBV27
d_gene: TRBD1
j_gene: TRBJ1-2

CDR3nt: TGTGCCAGCAGTCCCGCCCCCAATGAGCAGTTCTTC
CDR3aa: CASSPAPNEQFF
abundance: -
len: 12
v_gene: TRBV28
d_gene: -
j_gene: TRBJ2-1

CDR3nt: TGTGCCAGCAGCCAAACGTGGGCCCACTCCTACGAGCAGTACTTC
CDR3aa: CASSQTWAHSYEQYF
abundance: -
len: 15
v_gene: TRBV4-2
d_gene: -
j_gene: TRBJ2-7

CDR3nt: TGTGCCAGCAGCCGGACAGGGGTGAATGGCTACACCTTC
CDR3aa: CASSRTGVNGYTF
abundance: -
len: 13
v_gene: TRBV7-2
d_gene: TRBD1
j_gene: TRBJ1-2